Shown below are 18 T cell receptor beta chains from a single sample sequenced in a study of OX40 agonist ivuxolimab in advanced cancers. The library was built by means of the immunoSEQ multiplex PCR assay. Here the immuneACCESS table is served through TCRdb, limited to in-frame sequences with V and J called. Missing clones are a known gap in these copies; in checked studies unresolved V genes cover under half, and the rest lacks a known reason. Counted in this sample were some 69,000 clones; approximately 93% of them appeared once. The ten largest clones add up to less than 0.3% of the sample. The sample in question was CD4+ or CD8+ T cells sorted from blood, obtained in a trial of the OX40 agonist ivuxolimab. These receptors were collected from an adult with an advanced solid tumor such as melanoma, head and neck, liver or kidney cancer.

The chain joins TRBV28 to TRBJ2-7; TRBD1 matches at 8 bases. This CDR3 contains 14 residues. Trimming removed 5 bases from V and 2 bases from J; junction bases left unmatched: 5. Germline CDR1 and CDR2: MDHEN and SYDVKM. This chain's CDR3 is CASSTPGQAYEQYF. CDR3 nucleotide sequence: TGTGCCAGCAGTACCCCGGGACAGGCCTACGAGCAGTACTTC.

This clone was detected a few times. CDR3 region: CASSRTGVEQFF. CDR3 nucleotides: TGTGCCAGCAGCCGGACAGGGGTTGAGCAGTTCTTC. The rearrangement links TRBV7-3 to TRBJ2-1, with 9 bases matching TRBD1. In germline, CDR1 is SGHTA, CDR2 FQGTGA. The CDR3 is 12 amino acids. With 5 bases clipped from V and 9 bases from J, the junction kept 2 bases outside the gene matches.

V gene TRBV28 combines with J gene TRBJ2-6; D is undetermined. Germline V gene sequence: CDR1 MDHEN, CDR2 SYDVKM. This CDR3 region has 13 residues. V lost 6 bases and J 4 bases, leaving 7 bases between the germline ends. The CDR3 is CASSRGGANVLTF. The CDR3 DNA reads TGTGCCAGCAGCCGAGGAGGGGCCAACGTCCTGACTTTC.

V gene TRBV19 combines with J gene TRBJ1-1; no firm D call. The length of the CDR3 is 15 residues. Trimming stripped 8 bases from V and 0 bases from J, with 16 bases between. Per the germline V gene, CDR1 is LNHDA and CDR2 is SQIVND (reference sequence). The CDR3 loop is CASQPQAQMNTEAFF. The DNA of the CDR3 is TGTGCCAGTCAACCTCAAGCTCAGATGAACACTGAAGCTTTCTTT.

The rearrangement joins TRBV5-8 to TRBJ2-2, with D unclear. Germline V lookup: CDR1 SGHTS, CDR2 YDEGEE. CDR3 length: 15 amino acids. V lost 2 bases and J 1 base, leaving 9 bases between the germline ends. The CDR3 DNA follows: TGTGCCAGCAGCTTCAGGAGCTGGAACACCGGGGAGCTGTTTTTT. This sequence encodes CASSFRSWNTGELFF.

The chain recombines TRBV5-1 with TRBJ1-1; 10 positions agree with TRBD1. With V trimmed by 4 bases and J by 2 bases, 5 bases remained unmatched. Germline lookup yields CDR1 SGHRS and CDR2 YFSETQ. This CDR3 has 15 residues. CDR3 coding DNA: TGCGCCAGCAGCGGGGGGACAGGGGAAAACACTGAAGCTTTCTTT. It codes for CASSGGTGENTEAFF.

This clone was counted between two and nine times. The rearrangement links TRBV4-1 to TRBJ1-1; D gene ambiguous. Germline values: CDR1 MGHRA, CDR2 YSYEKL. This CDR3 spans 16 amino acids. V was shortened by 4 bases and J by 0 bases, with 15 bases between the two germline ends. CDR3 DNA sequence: TGCGCCAGCAGCCCTTCCCAAGACCGGTTGAACACTGAAGCTTTCTTT. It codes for CASSPSQDRLNTEAFF.

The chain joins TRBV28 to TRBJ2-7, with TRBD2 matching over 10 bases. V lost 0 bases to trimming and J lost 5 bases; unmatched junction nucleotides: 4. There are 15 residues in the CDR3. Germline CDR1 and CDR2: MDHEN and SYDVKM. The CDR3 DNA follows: TGTGCCAGCAGTTTATGGGCTAGCGGGAGAAACGAGCAGTACTTC. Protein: CASSLWASGRNEQYF.

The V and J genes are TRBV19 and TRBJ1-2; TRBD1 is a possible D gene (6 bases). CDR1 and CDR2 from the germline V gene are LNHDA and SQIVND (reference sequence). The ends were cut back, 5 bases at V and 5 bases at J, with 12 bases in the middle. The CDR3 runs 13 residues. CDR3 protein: CASSLQGRYGYTF. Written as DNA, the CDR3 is TGTGCCAGTAGTTTGCAGGGGAGGTATGGCTACACCTTC.

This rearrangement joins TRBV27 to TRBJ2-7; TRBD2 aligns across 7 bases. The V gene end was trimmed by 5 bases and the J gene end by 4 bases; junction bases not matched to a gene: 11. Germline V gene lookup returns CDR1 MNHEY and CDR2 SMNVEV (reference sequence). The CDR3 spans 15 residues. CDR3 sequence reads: CASSPRWRELYEQYF. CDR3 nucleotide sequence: TGTGCCAGCAGTCCTCGATGGCGGGAGCTGTACGAGCAGTACTTC.

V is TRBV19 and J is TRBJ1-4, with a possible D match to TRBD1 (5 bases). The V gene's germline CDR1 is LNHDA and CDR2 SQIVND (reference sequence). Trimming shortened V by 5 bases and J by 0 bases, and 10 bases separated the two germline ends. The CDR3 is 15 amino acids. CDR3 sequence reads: CASSSQAATNEKLFF. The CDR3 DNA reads TGTGCCAGTAGTTCACAGGCTGCAACTAATGAAAAACTGTTTTTT.

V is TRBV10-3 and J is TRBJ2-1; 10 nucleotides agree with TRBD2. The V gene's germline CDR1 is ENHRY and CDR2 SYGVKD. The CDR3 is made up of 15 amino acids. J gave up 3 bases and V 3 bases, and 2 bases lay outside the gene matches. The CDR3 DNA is TGTGCCATCAGTGAACTAGCGGGATTCTACAATGAGCAGTTCTTC. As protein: CAISELAGFYNEQFF.

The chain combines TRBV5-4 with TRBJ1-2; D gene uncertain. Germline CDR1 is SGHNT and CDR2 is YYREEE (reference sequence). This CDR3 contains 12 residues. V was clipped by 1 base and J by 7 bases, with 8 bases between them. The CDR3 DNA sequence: TGTGCCAGCAGCTTGCAGGATTCTGGCTACACCTTC. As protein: CASSLQDSGYTF.

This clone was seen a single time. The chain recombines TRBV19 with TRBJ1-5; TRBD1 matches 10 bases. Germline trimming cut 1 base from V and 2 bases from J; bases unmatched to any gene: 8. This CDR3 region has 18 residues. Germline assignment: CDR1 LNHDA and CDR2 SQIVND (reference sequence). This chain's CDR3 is CASSIGDRGGRGNQPQHF. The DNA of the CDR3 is TGTGCCAGTAGTATAGGGGACAGGGGAGGTAGGGGCAATCAGCCCCAGCATTTT.

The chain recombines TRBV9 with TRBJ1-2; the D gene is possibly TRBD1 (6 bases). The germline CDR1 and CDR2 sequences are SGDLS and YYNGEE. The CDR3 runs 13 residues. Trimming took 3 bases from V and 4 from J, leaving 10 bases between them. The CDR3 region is CASSDRAGYGYTF. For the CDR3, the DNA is TGTGCCAGCAGCGACAGGGCTGGCTATGGCTACACCTTC.

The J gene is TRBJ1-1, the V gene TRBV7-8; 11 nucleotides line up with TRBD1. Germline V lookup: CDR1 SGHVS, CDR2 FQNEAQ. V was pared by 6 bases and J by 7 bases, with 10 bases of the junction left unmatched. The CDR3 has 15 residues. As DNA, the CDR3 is TGTGCCAGCAGATTCAGGGGACAGGGGGAGAGTGAAGCTTTCTTT. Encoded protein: CASRFRGQGESEAFF.

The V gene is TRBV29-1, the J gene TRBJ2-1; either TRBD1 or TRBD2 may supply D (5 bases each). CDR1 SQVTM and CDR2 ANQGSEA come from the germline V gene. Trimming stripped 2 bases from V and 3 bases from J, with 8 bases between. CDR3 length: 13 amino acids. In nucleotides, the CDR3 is TGCAGCGTTGAACGGGGCAGCTACAATGAGCAGTTCTTC. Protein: CSVERGSYNEQFF.

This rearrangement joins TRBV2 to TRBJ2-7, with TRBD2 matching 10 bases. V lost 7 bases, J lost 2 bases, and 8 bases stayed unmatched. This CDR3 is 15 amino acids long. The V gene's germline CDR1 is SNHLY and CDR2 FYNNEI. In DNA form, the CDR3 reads TGTGCCAGCAAGATCGGGACTAGCGTTCCCTACGAGCAGTACTTC. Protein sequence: CASKIGTSVPYEQYF.